These 29 T cell receptor beta chains were sequenced from one sample in a study of T cell changes during pregnancy in multiple sclerosis. TCRdb keeps only in-frame clones here, not all; method: immunoSEQ multiplex PCR. The data show 37,000 or so clones, about nine tenths seen once. The sample in question was CD4+ T cells from peripheral blood mononuclear cells, obtained in the second trimester of pregnancy. The receptors stem from a female donor in good health, enrolled as a control in a pregnancy study.

The CDR3 sequence is CASTSGSTDTQYF. The CDR3 nucleotides are TGCGCCAGCACCTCAGGCAGCACAGATACGCAGTATTTT. V and J are TRBV5-1 and TRBJ2-3; no clear D gene. V dropped 6 bases and J dropped 0 bases, with 8 bases sitting between them. The CDR3 loop spans 13 amino acids. Per germline, CDR1 SGHRS and CDR2 YFSETQ.

This chain uses TRBV6-1 with TRBJ2-5; tentatively, D is TRBD1 (6 bases). The germline gives CDR1 MNHNS, CDR2 SASEGT. This CDR3 contains 15 residues. V was cut by 5 bases and J by 5 bases, with 18 bases left in between. CDR3 sequence: CASSLLQGIGETQYF. The CDR3 DNA reads as TGTGCCAGCAGTCTATTACAGGGTATTGGGGAGACCCAGTACTTC.

The chain's CDR3 is CASSILTGAGNTEAFF. The CDR3 nucleotides are TGTGCCAGTAGTATATTGACAGGGGCCGGAAACACTGAAGCTTTCTTT. This sequence joins TRBV19 and TRBJ1-1; 8 nucleotides line up with TRBD1. Trimming took 2 bases from V and 2 from J; bases not matched to a gene: 7. This CDR3 comprises 16 residues. CDR1 is LNHDA and CDR2 is SQIVND in the germline V gene (reference sequence).

The chain joins TRBV7-2 to TRBJ2-7; tentatively, D is TRBD1 (7 bases). The germline V gene encodes CDR1 SGHTA and CDR2 FQGNSA. Trimming took off 2 bases at V and 7 bases at J, with 15 bases between the two ends. CDR3 length equals 14 residues. The DNA for the CDR3 is TGTGCCAGCAGCTTATCGGAGGGGGCGCGTGAGCAGTACTTC. As protein: CASSLSEGAREQYF.

This clone was picked up one time. V and J are TRBV9 and TRBJ1-3, with D unresolved. The CDR3 runs to 15 residues. In germline, CDR1 is SGDLS, CDR2 YYNGEE. V shed 0 bases and J shed 0 bases, with 7 bases lying between them. The CDR3 nucleotides read TGTGCCAGCAGCGTAGCTGCCAGCTCTGGAAACACCATATATTTT. Its translation: CASSVAASSGNTIYF.

The chain links TRBV5-1 to TRBJ1-1, with TRBD1 matching over 7 bases. Germline CDR1 is SGHRS and CDR2 is YFSETQ. This CDR3 comprises 15 residues. Germline trimming cut 4 bases from V and 4 bases from J; bases unmatched to any gene: 10. DNA of the CDR3: TGCGCCAGCAGCCGGGGGACAGCAGTAAGCACTGAAGCTTTCTTT. As protein: CASSRGTAVSTEAFF.

J is TRBJ1-5 and V is TRBV18, with D uncertain. Germline lookup yields CDR1 KGHSH and CDR2 LQKENI. Trimming took off 5 bases at V and 2 bases at J, with 10 bases between the two ends. The CDR3 runs to 14 residues. CDR3: CASSAGERNQPQHF. For the CDR3, the DNA is TGTGCCAGCTCAGCCGGGGAGCGCAATCAGCCCCAGCATTTT.

The chain carries TRBV11-2 and TRBJ1-6; TRBD1 agrees at 7 bases. V shed 0 bases and J 3 bases; nucleotides not matched to a gene: 2. CDR1 SGHAT and CDR2 FQNNGV come from the germline V gene. The CDR3 contains 16 residues. The CDR3 loop reads CASSLEAGGYNSPLHF. CDR3 in DNA: TGTGCCAGCAGCTTAGAAGCAGGGGGCTATAATTCACCCCTCCACTTT.

J is TRBJ1-1 and V is TRBV7-9; 8 bases align to TRBD1. The V gene end was trimmed by 4 bases and the J gene end by 5 bases; junction bases not matched to a gene: 6. Germline assignment: CDR1 SEHNR and CDR2 FQNEAQ (reference sequence). The CDR3 loop spans 14 amino acids. The CDR3 DNA reads TGTGCCAGCAGCTACGCAGGGGGCAAAACTGAAGCTTTCTTT. Protein product: CASSYAGGKTEAFF.

This rearrangement joins TRBV7-3 to TRBJ2-3; 11 positions agree with TRBD2. This CDR3 spans 16 amino acids. The trim removed 5 bases at V and 6 bases at J, leaving 10 bases unmatched. CDR1 is SGHTA and CDR2 is FQGTGA in the germline V gene. The CDR3 bases are TGTGCCAGCAGCCAGGGTAGCGGGGGGGCCTACGATACGCAGTATTTT. Its protein is CASSQGSGGAYDTQYF.

This clone rates as medium-sized (0.01 to 0.1%). The rearrangement uses TRBV6-6 and TRBJ1-5; 9 bases are shared with TRBD1. This CDR3 has 15 residues. Germline assignment: CDR1 MNHNY and CDR2 SVGAGI (reference sequence). Unmatched junction bases numbered 6, after V lost 4 bases and J lost 5 bases. The CDR3 sequence: CASSWTGATDQPQHF. CDR3 nucleotide sequence: TGTGCCAGCAGTTGGACAGGGGCTACCGATCAGCCCCAGCATTTT.

This chain joins TRBV19 and TRBJ2-7; D may be TRBD2 (6 bases). The germline CDR1 and CDR2 sequences are LNHDA and SQIVND (reference sequence). Trimming cost V 4 bases and J 5 bases, with 15 bases left between them. The CDR3 covers 14 residues. The CDR3 DNA follows: TGTGCCAGTAGTACCGGGGGACGGCCCCACGAGCAGTACTTC. Amino acids: CASSTGGRPHEQYF.

This sequence joins TRBV5-4 and TRBJ2-5, with D hard to call. Germline CDR1 is SGHNT and CDR2 is YYREEE (reference sequence). CDR3 size: 15 residues. V was shortened by 0 bases and J by 3 bases, with 12 bases between the two germline ends. The CDR3 loop reads CASSLAQSRKETQYF. The DNA for the CDR3 is TGTGCCAGCAGCTTGGCCCAGTCGCGGAAAGAGACCCAGTACTTC. Drawing the rest from reference TRBV5-4 and TRBJ2-5, the complete variable domain is ETGVTQSPTHLIKTRGQQVTLRCSSQSGHNTVSWYQQALGQGPQFIFQYYREEENGRGNFPPRFSGLQFPNYSSELNVNALELDDSALYLCASSLAQSRKETQYFGPGTRLLVL.

This rearrangement joins TRBV5-1 to TRBJ1-4, with 9 bases lining up with TRBD1. The trim removed 4 bases at V and 5 bases at J, leaving 9 bases unmatched. There are 16 residues in the CDR3. From germline, CDR1 is SGHRS and CDR2 YFSETQ. CDR3 in DNA: TGCGCCAGCAGCCCGACGGCCGGGACAGGGAATGAAAAACTGTTTTTT. Its protein is CASSPTAGTGNEKLFF.

The chain carries TRBV7-8 and TRBJ2-3; TRBD2 agrees at 7 bases. The CDR3 is 15 amino acids. With 4 bases clipped from V and 4 bases from J, the junction kept 8 bases outside the gene matches. Germline V lookup: CDR1 SGHVS, CDR2 FQNEAQ. This chain's CDR3 is CASSSGLVNSDTQYF. The CDR3 DNA reads as TGTGCCAGCAGCTCAGGACTAGTTAATTCAGATACGCAGTATTTT.

This chain connects TRBV7-2 to TRBJ2-1, with D possibly matching TRBD2 (7 bases). Germline CDR1 and CDR2: SGHTA and FQGNSA. This CDR3 contains 16 residues. Deletions cut 5 bases from V and 2 bases from J, with 16 bases between. CDR3 amino acids: CASSPRGLPTYNEQFF. The CDR3 nucleotides are TGTGCCAGCAGCCCCAGGGGACTACCTACCTACAATGAGCAGTTCTTC.

The chain recombines TRBV4-1 with TRBJ2-7, with D unresolved. CDR1 and CDR2 from the germline V gene are MGHRA and YSYEKL. Trimming left V 1 base short and J 0 bases short, with 7 bases between. This CDR3 contains 14 residues. CDR3 residues: CASSQASSSYEQYF. The CDR3 coding sequence is TGCGCCAGCAGCCAAGCTTCGAGCTCCTACGAGCAGTACTTC.

This sequence joins TRBV5-1 and TRBJ2-1; TRBD1 might be the D (5 bases). Trimming cost V 4 bases and J 8 bases, with 19 bases left between them. This CDR3 is built from 15 residues. Germline V gives CDR1 SGHRS, CDR2 YFSETQ. The chain's CDR3 is CASSRPQERLDEQFF. The CDR3 DNA reads as TGCGCCAGCAGCCGGCCACAGGAAAGGTTGGATGAGCAGTTCTTC.

The rearrangement joins TRBV30 to TRBJ1-6, with D possibly TRBD1 on 5 matching bases. CDR3 size: 15 residues. Trimming cost V 4 bases and J 8 bases, with 18 bases left between them. CDR1 is GTSNPN, CDR2 SVGIG, per germline (reference sequence). CDR3 protein: CAWTIRQGPDSPLHF. CDR3 nucleotides: TGTGCCTGGACCATCAGGCAGGGCCCCGATTCACCCCTCCACTTT.

This clone was detected only once. J is TRBJ1-2 and V is TRBV6-5; a possible D gene is TRBD1 (5 bases). The CDR3 totals 13 residues. CDR1 and CDR2 (germline): MNHEY, SVGAGI. With 4 bases removed from V and 4 bases from J, the gap between germline ends came to 10 bases. DNA for the CDR3: TGTGCCAGCAGTTCGCTCAGGGTCTATGGCTACACCTTC. Its translation is CASSSLRVYGYTF.

This clone is termed medium-sized. CDR3 nucleotides: TGCGCCAGCAGTGAGAACATCGGGACTAGCGGGAGGAGTGATGAGCAGTTCTTC. This translates into CASSENIGTSGRSDEQFF. This chain connects TRBV10-2 to TRBJ2-1; 15 nucleotides agree with TRBD2. From germline, CDR1 is WSHSY and CDR2 SAAADI. The length of the CDR3 is 18 residues. J gave up 8 bases and V 2 bases, and 10 bases lay outside the gene matches.

Here the CDR3 reads CASSHQGNTEAFF. The CDR3 DNA is TGTGCCAGCAGTCACCAGGGGAACACTGAAGCTTTCTTT. V usage is TRBV28 and J usage is TRBJ1-1; D might be TRBD1 (5 bases). This CDR3 has 13 residues. Per the germline V gene, CDR1 is MDHEN and CDR2 is SYDVKM. Deletions cut 5 bases from V and 1 base from J, with 8 bases between.

The gene calls are TRBV5-1 and TRBJ1-5, with unresolved D. Trimming shortened V by 1 base and J by 5 bases, and 16 bases separated the two germline ends. This CDR3 comprises 16 residues. The germline V gene encodes CDR1 SGHRS and CDR2 YFSETQ. CDR3 sequence reads: CASSLSPGGADQPQHF. The DNA of the CDR3 is TGCGCCAGCAGCTTGAGCCCCGGTGGTGCTGATCAGCCCCAGCATTTT.

The chain combines TRBV5-1 with TRBJ1-2, with a possible D match to TRBD1 (6 bases). CDR1 SGHRS and CDR2 YFSETQ come from the germline V gene. The CDR3 is 15 residues long. Trimming removed 4 bases from V and 4 bases from J, with 17 bases in between. CDR3 in amino acids: CASSIATGKGYGYTF. The CDR3 DNA follows: TGCGCCAGCAGCATAGCCACAGGGAAGGGCTATGGCTACACCTTC.

V is TRBV18 and J is TRBJ2-7; 7 nucleotides align to TRBD2. From germline, CDR1 is KGHSH and CDR2 LQKENI. V lost 8 bases to trimming and J lost 2 bases; unmatched junction nucleotides: 9. The CDR3 has 14 amino acids. The CDR3 sequence: CASTRLGGTYEQYF. DNA of the CDR3: TGTGCCAGCACTCGATTGGGGGGGACCTACGAGCAGTACTTC.

This chain joins TRBV4-1 and TRBJ2-1; 8 nucleotides match TRBD2. The length of the CDR3 is 14 residues. CDR1 is MGHRA and CDR2 is YSYEKL in the germline V gene. The trim removed 4 bases at V and 6 bases at J, leaving 5 bases unmatched. The CDR3 is CASSLSGSGNEQFF. CDR3 DNA sequence: TGCGCCAGCAGCCTCAGCGGGAGCGGCAATGAGCAGTTCTTC.

V usage is TRBV19 and J usage is TRBJ2-1; no reliable D call. Per germline, CDR1 LNHDA and CDR2 SQIVND (reference sequence). V dropped 8 bases and J dropped 1 base, with 9 bases sitting between them. The length of the CDR3 is 13 residues. The CDR3 region is CASQRGSYNEQFF. CDR3 bases: TGTGCCAGTCAACGCGGTTCCTACAATGAGCAGTTCTTC.

The chain joins TRBV18 to TRBJ1-2, with 9 nucleotides matching TRBD1. CDR1 KGHSH and CDR2 LQKENI come from the germline V gene. This CDR3 comprises 14 residues. V lost 4 bases and J lost 8; bases outside the gene matches: 8. This chain's CDR3 is CASSLTGQGQGYTF. In DNA, the CDR3 is TGTGCCAGCTCACTTACCGGACAGGGGCAAGGCTACACCTTC.

The gene calls are TRBV12-5 and TRBJ2-7; 7 bases map to TRBD1. CDR1 and CDR2 from the germline V gene are LGHNT and FRNRAP. V lost 4 bases, J lost 4 bases, and 16 bases stayed unmatched. This CDR3 has 17 residues. The CDR3 DNA reads as TGTGCTAGTGGTTCCACACCCCGGGACAGTCGAATATACGAGCAGTACTTC. It encodes CASGSTPRDSRIYEQYF.